The next 26 T cell receptor beta chains were all read from a single sample in a study of blood T cell repertoires in COVID-19. Only in-frame clones appear in the TCRdb table, and some are missing; sequencing was by immunoSEQ multiplex PCR. The data hold 280,000 or so clones, with approximately 91% observed a single time. The material sequenced was peripheral blood. The receptors were gathered from a man between 18 and 29 years old with active or convalescent COVID-19.

V is TRBV7-8 and J is TRBJ2-2; D is possibly TRBD2 (7 bases). CDR1 is SGHVS and CDR2 is FQNEAQ in the germline V gene. This CDR3 is built from 16 residues. V lost 0 bases to trimming and J lost 7 bases, with 15 bases between them. CDR3 sequence (DNA): TGTGCCAGCAGCTTAGCGGGGGGGCCTAGGTACGGGGAGCTGTTTTTT. Translated: CASSLAGGPRYGELFF. The full variable domain, completed using reference TRBV7-8 and TRBJ2-2, is GAGVSQSPRYKVAKRGQDVALRCDPISGHVSLFWYQQALGQGPEFLTYFQNEAQLDKSGLPSDRFFAERPEGSVSTLKIQRTQQEDSAVYLCASSLAGGPRYGELFFGEGSRLTVL.

The genes are TRBV18 and TRBJ2-5; D is perhaps TRBD1 (6 bases). Germline-derived CDR1 and CDR2 are KGHSH and LQKENI. There are 15 residues in the CDR3. Deletions cut 4 bases from V and 5 bases from J, with 17 bases between. CDR3 coding DNA: TGTGCCAGCTCACAGGGTGATGTCCAGGGGGAGACCCAGTACTTC. Its translation is CASSQGDVQGETQYF. Variable domain in full (rest from reference TRBV18 and TRBJ2-5): NAGVMQNPRHLVRRRGQEARLRCSPMKGHSHVYWYRQLPEEGLKFMVYLQKENIIDESGMPKERFSAEFPKEGPSILRIQQVVRGDSAAYFCASSQGDVQGETQYFGPGTRLLVL.

The chain joins TRBV2 to TRBJ1-6; 8 nucleotides match TRBD1. This CDR3 comprises 15 residues. Germline CDR1 SNHLY, CDR2 FYNNEI. V lost 7 bases and J lost 7; bases outside the gene matches: 9. CDR3 DNA sequence: TGTGCCAGCACTGGGCGGGACAGGTCGAATTCACCCCTCCACTTT. Amino acid sequence: CASTGRDRSNSPLHF.

The rearrangement links TRBV12-5 to TRBJ2-5; no clear D. This CDR3 contains 16 residues. Germline V CDR1 and CDR2: LGHNT, FRNRAP. Trimming left V 0 bases short and J 0 bases short, with 11 bases between. DNA for the CDR3: TGTGCTAGTGGTTTGGTACCTAATCCGCACCAAGAGACCCAGTACTTC. Protein product: CASGLVPNPHQETQYF.

V and J are TRBV27 and TRBJ2-1, with 8 positions matching TRBD2. Germline V gives CDR1 MNHEY, CDR2 SMNVEV (reference sequence). The CDR3 length is 13 residues. The trim removed 5 bases at V and 10 bases at J, leaving 7 bases unmatched. CDR3 in amino acids: CASSRISGAEQFF. The CDR3 DNA is TGTGCCAGCAGTCGAATTAGCGGGGCCGAGCAGTTCTTC.

This clone was observed a handful of times. The rearrangement joins TRBV6-2 or TRBV6-3 to TRBJ2-5; 7 bases align to TRBD2. Germline V lookup: CDR1 MNHEY, CDR2 SVGEGT. This CDR3 spans 14 amino acids. The J segment lost 4 bases and the V segment lost 5 bases, leaving 7 bases of the junction unmatched. The CDR3 loop is CASSPGREAETQYF. The CDR3 DNA follows: TGTGCCAGCAGTCCAGGCCGGGAGGCAGAGACCCAGTACTTC.

In its sample, this clone was seen a few times. The CDR3 nucleotides are TGCGCCAGCAGCCAGCCCCGGGACAGGGGCGATGGCTACACCTTC. Amino acid sequence: CASSQPRDRGDGYTF. This chain joins TRBV4-1 and TRBJ1-2; 10 bases are a match to TRBD1. The CDR3 is 15 residues long. Germline values: CDR1 MGHRA, CDR2 YSYEKL. V gave up 3 bases and J gave up 6 bases; unmatched junction bases: 7.

The rearrangement links TRBV7-6 to TRBJ2-2; D is possibly TRBD1 (5 bases). V dropped 1 base and J dropped 2 bases, with 11 bases sitting between them. Germline V lookup: CDR1 SGHVS, CDR2 FNYEAQ. This CDR3 is 16 amino acids long. The CDR3 loop reads CASSLGPQGNTGELFF. The CDR3 DNA follows: TGTGCCAGCAGCTTAGGGCCCCAGGGTAACACCGGGGAGCTGTTTTTT.

The gene calls are TRBV6-5 and TRBJ1-2; D may be TRBD1 (5 bases). The germline gives CDR1 MNHEY, CDR2 SVGAGI. V shed 2 bases and J shed 6 bases, with 10 bases lying between them. This CDR3 has 13 residues. The CDR3 DNA reads TGTGCCAGCAGTTACGGAGGGGCCAATGGCTACACCTTC. This translates into CASSYGGANGYTF.

The count of this clone is one. This chain links TRBV6-5 with TRBJ1-6, with 7 bases lining up with TRBD1. Germline V gives CDR1 MNHEY, CDR2 SVGAGI. Losses at the gene ends were 8 bases for V and 9 bases for J; bases not matched to a gene: 10. The length of the CDR3 is 14 residues. The CDR3, as DNA: TGTGCCAGCCTCCTGGCCGAGGGGGCTTCACCCCTCCACTTT. Its protein is CASLLAEGASPLHF.

The V and J genes are TRBV7-9 and TRBJ2-3, with D maybe TRBD1 (5 bases). Germline-derived CDR1 and CDR2 are SEHNR and FQNEAQ (reference sequence). Trimming took 0 bases from V and 7 from J, leaving 20 bases between them. There are 17 residues in the CDR3. The CDR3 region is CASSLAPQVTLQYTQYF. CDR3 bases: TGTGCCAGCAGCTTAGCCCCACAGGTGACCCTTCAGTATACGCAGTATTTT.

The rearrangement links TRBV7-8 to TRBJ1-2; D is possibly TRBD1 (6 bases). Trimming shortened V by 0 bases and J by 4 bases, and 9 bases separated the two germline ends. From germline, CDR1 is SGHVS and CDR2 FQNEAQ. This CDR3 spans 14 amino acids. The CDR3 loop is CASSLAGTLYGYTF. The DNA of the CDR3 is TGTGCCAGCAGCTTAGCCGGGACACTCTATGGCTACACCTTC.

The V and J genes are TRBV29-1 and TRBJ1-1; D unresolved. The V gene lost 5 bases and the J gene lost 5 bases, with 9 bases spanning the gap. The CDR3 loop spans 11 amino acids. Per the germline V gene, CDR1 is SQVTM and CDR2 is ANQGSEA. The CDR3 nucleotides are TGCAGCGTTTGGCAGGCGACTGAAGCTTTCTTT. The encoded protein is CSVWQATEAFF.

The chain links TRBV14 to TRBJ1-2; D not resolved. Trimming left V 0 bases short and J 1 base short, with 12 bases between. CDR3 length: 16 amino acids. The germline CDR1 and CDR2 sequences are SGHDN and FVKESK. The CDR3 sequence: CASSQDLGVLNYGYTF. CDR3 coding DNA: TGTGCCAGCAGCCAAGATCTCGGGGTCCTTAACTATGGCTACACCTTC.

The chain joins TRBV7-6 to TRBJ1-1; tentative D call: TRBD1 (5 bases). The CDR3 sequence is 13 residues long. The V end was cut by 4 bases, the J end by 5 bases, with 11 bases between. Germline V gives CDR1 SGHVS, CDR2 FNYEAQ. Written as DNA, the CDR3 is TGTGCCAGCAGCTCTTTCAGGGAAACTGAAGCTTTCTTT. It codes for CASSSFRETEAFF.

The V and J genes are TRBV19 and TRBJ2-2; no clear D gene. V was trimmed by 6 bases and J by 6 bases, leaving 14 bases between them. The length of the CDR3 is 14 residues. Germline-derived CDR1 and CDR2 are LNHDA and SQIVND (reference sequence). The CDR3 loop reads CASSPSSAAGELFF. CDR3 bases: TGTGCCAGTAGCCCCAGTTCGGCGGCCGGGGAGCTGTTTTTT.

The chain links TRBV4-1 to TRBJ1-1; 10 positions agree with TRBD1. Germline V lookup: CDR1 MGHRA, CDR2 YSYEKL. J was trimmed by 5 bases and V by 4 bases; bases with no gene match: 7. This CDR3 comprises 15 residues. The CDR3 spells CASSLSGTGVTEAFF. Written as DNA, the CDR3 is TGCGCCAGCAGCCTATCCGGGACAGGGGTGACTGAAGCTTTCTTT.

The chain combines TRBV21-1 with TRBJ2-4; the DNA was not used to check the table's D call, TRBD1. TRBV21-1 is recorded as a pseudogene. The CDR3 contains 22 residues. The CDR3 DNA is TGTGCCAGCAGCAAAGCGCTTTATTCCGGTAAAGTCAGGGGTAGGGTCAAAAACATTCAGTACTTC. Amino acid sequence: CASSKALYSGKVRGRVKNIQYF.

The chain recombines TRBV5-5 with TRBJ1-5; D remains ambiguous. The germline V gene encodes CDR1 SGHKS and CDR2 YYEKEE (reference sequence). The CDR3 loop spans 13 amino acids. V lost 1 base to trimming and J lost 4 bases, with 6 bases between them. CDR3 bases: TGTGCCAGCAGCTTGACAGTTAATCAGCCCCAGCATTTT. Its protein is CASSLTVNQPQHF.

V gene TRBV7-2 combines with J gene TRBJ2-5; 8 bases match TRBD1. Germline assignment: CDR1 SGHTA and CDR2 FQGNSA. This CDR3 has 15 residues. Losses at the gene ends were 3 bases for V and 3 bases for J; bases not matched to a gene: 6. The CDR3 sequence: CASSFLGQGEETQYF. The CDR3 DNA reads TGTGCCAGCAGCTTCCTCGGACAGGGAGAAGAGACCCAGTACTTC.

The chain couples TRBV7-6 to TRBJ1-3; D is unclear. CDR3 length equals 16 residues. CDR1 and CDR2 (germline): SGHVS, FNYEAQ. The V end was cut by 1 base, the J end by 0 bases, with 10 bases between. CDR3 in amino acids: CASSLDTVHSGNTIYF. As DNA, the CDR3 is TGTGCCAGCAGCTTAGATACAGTACACTCTGGAAACACCATATATTTT.

J is TRBJ2-2 and V is TRBV19; weak D call: TRBD2 (7 bases). The CDR3 contains 18 residues. The germline gives CDR1 LNHDA, CDR2 SQIVND (reference sequence). The ends were cut back, 8 bases at V and 11 bases at J, with 33 bases in the middle. CDR3 in DNA: TGTGCCAGTGGAGGGCCCACCAATTTTAAGGGGGGGGATCGTGAGCTGTTTTTT. This sequence encodes CASGGPTNFKGGDRELFF. Based on the CDR3 plus reference TRBV19 and TRBJ2-2, the full variable domain is DGGITQSPKYLFRKEGQNVTLSCEQNLNHDAMYWYRQDPGQGLRLIYYSQIVNDFQKGDIAEGYSVSREKKESFPLTVTSAQKNPTAFYLCASGGPTNFKGGDRELFFGEGSRLTVL.

The chain is built from TRBV27 and TRBJ1-5; 9 nucleotides agree with TRBD1. The junction had 3 bases not matched to a gene; V was cut back by 3 bases and J by 6 bases. The CDR3 covers 14 residues. Germline CDR1 and CDR2: MNHEY and SMNVEV (reference sequence). The CDR3 DNA reads as TGTGCCAGCAGTTTGACAGGGGGTGCTCAGCCCCAGCATTTT. The encoded protein is CASSLTGGAQPQHF.

This clone showed up just once. This chain connects TRBV9 to TRBJ1-6, with 10 bases lining up with TRBD1. The CDR3 is 14 amino acids. The trim removed 2 bases at V and 7 bases at J, leaving 0 bases unmatched. Germline CDR1 SGDLS, CDR2 YYNGEE. CDR3 nucleotides: TGTGCCAGCAGCGTGACAGGGGGCAATTCACCCCTCCACTTT. This encodes CASSVTGGNSPLHF. The complete variable domain, with remaining parts taken from reference TRBV9 and TRBJ1-6, reads DSGVTQTPKHLITATGQRVTLRCSPRSGDLSVYWYQQSLDQGLQFLIQYYNGEERAKGNILERFSAQQFPDLHSELNLSSLELGDSALYFCASSVTGGNSPLHFGNGTRLTVT.

This clone has only one observation. The chain uses TRBV5-1 and TRBJ1-2; 7 positions agree with TRBD1. CDR3 size: 15 residues. Germline lookup yields CDR1 SGHRS and CDR2 YFSETQ. V shed 4 bases and J 0 bases; nucleotides not matched to a gene: 6. CDR3 coding DNA: TGCGCCAGCAGCGCGGGACAGATAACTAACTATGGCTACACCTTC. Encoded protein: CASSAGQITNYGYTF.

This clone was seen a single time. The chain employs TRBV13 and TRBJ1-3; D might be TRBD1 (5 bases). Germline CDR1 PRHDT, CDR2 FYEKMQ (reference sequence). The ends were cut back, 5 bases at V and 0 bases at J, with 14 bases in the middle. The CDR3 has 16 residues. CDR3 DNA sequence: TGTGCCAGCAGCCTATCAGGGAGGAGCTCTGGAAACACCATATATTTT. Protein product: CASSLSGRSSGNTIYF.